This entry is about one TCR beta chain. The entry originates in a study of blood T cell repertoires in COVID-19. Turning to the study itself: The analysed material was cDNA or gDNA that came from T cells, B-cell-depleted T cells, or PBMCs.

Original handling: The assay estimated nucleated cells by amplifying reference gene primers. Sequencing was performed with immunoSEQ multiplex PCR; in TCRdb, only in-frame clones are kept and a portion is missing. That table supplies the V and J calls and clone size; D and trimming were determined from the DNA. The repertoire holds approximately 230,000 clones, with under 90% as singletons. Trimming removed 7 bases from V and 4 bases from J, with 14 bases in between. Germline CDR1 is SGHAT and CDR2 is FQNNGV. The CDR3 loop spans 14 amino acids. Material for sequencing was PBMCs or T cells enriched from blood (not recorded which). The genes are TRBV11-2 and TRBJ2-1, with a possible D match to TRBD2 (6 bases). The source of this sequence is a man aged 18 to 30 who had recovered from COVID-19. The CDR3, as DNA: TGTGCCAGCAACGGCGGGACTCAATACAATGAGCAGTTCTTC. Its protein product is CASNGGTQYNEQFF. Using reference TRBV11-2 and TRBJ2-1 for the parts outside the CDR3, the full variable domain is EAGVAQSPRYKIIEKRQSVAFWCNPISGHATLYWYQQILGQGPKLLIQFQNNGVVDDSQLPKDRFSAERLKGVDSTLKIQPAKLEDSAVYLCASNGGTQYNEQFFGPGTRLTVL.